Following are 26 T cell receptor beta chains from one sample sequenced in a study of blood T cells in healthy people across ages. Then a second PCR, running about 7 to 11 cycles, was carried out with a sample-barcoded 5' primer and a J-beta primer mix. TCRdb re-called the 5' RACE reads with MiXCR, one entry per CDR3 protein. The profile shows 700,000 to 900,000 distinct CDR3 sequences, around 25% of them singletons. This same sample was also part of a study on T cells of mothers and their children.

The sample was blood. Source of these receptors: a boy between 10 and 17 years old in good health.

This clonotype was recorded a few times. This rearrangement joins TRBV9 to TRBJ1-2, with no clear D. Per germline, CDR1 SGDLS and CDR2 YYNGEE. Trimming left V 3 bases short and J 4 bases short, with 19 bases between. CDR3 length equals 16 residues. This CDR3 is CASSAHIRLWGYGYTF. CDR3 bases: TGTGCCAGCAGCGCCCATATTCGGCTTTGGGGCTATGGCTACACCTTC.

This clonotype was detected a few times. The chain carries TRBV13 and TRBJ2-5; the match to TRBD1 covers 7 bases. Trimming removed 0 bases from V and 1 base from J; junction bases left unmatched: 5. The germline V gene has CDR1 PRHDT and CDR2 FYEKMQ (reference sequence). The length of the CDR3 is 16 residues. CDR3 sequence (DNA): TGTGCCAGCAGCTTAGGCCCGGGACAGATCCAAGAGACCCAGTACTTC. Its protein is CASSLGPGQIQETQYF.

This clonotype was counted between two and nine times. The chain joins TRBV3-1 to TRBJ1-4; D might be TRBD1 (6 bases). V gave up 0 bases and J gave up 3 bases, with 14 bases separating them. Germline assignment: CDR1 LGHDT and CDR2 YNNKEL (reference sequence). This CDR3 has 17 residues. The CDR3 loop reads CASSQDPTGFSNEKLFF. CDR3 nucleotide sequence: TGTGCCAGCAGCCAAGACCCAACAGGGTTTTCTAATGAAAAACTGTTTTTT.

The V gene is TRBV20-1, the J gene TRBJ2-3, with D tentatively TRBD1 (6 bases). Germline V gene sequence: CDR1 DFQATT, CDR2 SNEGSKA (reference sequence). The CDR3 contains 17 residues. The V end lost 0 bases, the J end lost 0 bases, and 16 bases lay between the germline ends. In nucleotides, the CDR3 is TGCAGTGCTAGAGACCCCTGGTCAGGGGTCAGCACAGATACGCAGTATTTT. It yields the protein CSARDPWSGVSTDTQYF.

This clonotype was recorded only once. The CDR3 spells CASSLEGRGYTEAFF. The CDR3 DNA sequence: TGCGCCAGCAGCCTTGAGGGCAGGGGGTACACTGAAGCTTTCTTT. V and J are TRBV5-1 and TRBJ1-1, with 7 bases aligning to TRBD1. Germline assignment: CDR1 SGHRS and CDR2 YFSETQ. V gave up 4 bases and J gave up 3 bases; unmatched junction bases: 9. The CDR3 extends over 15 amino acids. Supplemented by reference TRBV5-1 and TRBJ1-1, the full variable domain reads KAGVTQTPRYLIKTRGQQVTLSCSPISGHRSVSWYQQTPGQGLQFLFEYFSETQRNKGNFPGRFSGRQFSNSRSEMNVSTLELGDSALYLCASSLEGRGYTEAFFGQGTRLTVV.

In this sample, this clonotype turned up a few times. Written as DNA, the CDR3 is TGCAGTGCCCCCCTAAGGGGGGGCTACAATGAGCAGTTCTTC. Amino acid sequence: CSAPLRGGYNEQFF. The chain couples TRBV20-1 to TRBJ2-1; TRBD2 might be the D (7 bases). The CDR3 covers 14 residues. Trimming took 6 bases from V and 3 from J, leaving 15 bases between them. The germline CDR1 and CDR2 sequences are DFQATT and SNEGSKA (reference sequence).

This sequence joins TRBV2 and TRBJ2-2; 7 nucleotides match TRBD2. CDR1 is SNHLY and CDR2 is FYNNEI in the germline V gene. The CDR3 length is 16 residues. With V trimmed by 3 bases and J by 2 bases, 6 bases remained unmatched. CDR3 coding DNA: TGTGCCAGCAGTGATGTGGGGACTATCAACACCGGGGAGCTGTTTTTT. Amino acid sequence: CASSDVGTINTGELFF. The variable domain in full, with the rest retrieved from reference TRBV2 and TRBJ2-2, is EPEVTQTPSHQVTQMGQEVILRCVPISNHLYFYWYRQILGQKVEFLVSFYNNEISEKSEIFDDQFSVERPDGSNFTLKIRSTKLEDSAMYFCASSDVGTINTGELFFGEGSRLTVL.

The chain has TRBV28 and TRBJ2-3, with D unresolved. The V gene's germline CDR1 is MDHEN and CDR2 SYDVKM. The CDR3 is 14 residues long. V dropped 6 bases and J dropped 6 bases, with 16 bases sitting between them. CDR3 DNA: TGTGCCAGCAGCCCCGGGTCTCTGGGGGATACGCAGTATTTT. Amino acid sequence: CASSPGSLGDTQYF.

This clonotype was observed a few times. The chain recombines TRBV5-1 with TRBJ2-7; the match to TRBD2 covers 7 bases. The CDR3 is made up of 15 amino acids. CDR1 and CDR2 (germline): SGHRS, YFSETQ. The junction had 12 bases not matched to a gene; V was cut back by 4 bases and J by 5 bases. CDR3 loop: CASSETPGRGDEQYF. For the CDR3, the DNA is TGCGCCAGCAGCGAAACCCCAGGGAGGGGCGACGAGCAGTACTTC.

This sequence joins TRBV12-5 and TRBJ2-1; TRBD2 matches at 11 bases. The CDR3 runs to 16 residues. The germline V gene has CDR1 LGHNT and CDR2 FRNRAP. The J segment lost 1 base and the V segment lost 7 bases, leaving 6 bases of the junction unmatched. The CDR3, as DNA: TGTGCTAGTGCCCTAACTAGCGGGGGTTCCTACAATGAGCAGTTCTTC. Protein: CASALTSGGSYNEQFF.

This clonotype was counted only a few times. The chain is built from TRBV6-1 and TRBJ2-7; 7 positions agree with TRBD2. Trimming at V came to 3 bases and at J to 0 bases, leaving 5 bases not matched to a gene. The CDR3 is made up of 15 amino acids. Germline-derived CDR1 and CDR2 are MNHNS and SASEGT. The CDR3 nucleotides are TGTGCCAGCAGTGACATCGAGCGGGGCTCCTACGAGCAGTACTTC. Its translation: CASSDIERGSYEQYF.

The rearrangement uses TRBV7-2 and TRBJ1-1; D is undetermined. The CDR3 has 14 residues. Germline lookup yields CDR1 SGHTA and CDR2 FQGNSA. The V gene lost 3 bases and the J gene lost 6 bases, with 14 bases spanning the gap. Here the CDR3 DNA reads TGTGCCAGCAGCTTTAGGCGGTCGGACGCTGAAGCTTTCTTT. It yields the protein CASSFRRSDAEAFF.

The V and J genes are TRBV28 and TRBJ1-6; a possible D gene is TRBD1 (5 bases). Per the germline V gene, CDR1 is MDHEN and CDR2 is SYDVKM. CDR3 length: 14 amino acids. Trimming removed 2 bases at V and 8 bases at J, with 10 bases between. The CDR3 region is CASSLPGGDSPLHF. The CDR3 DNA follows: TGTGCCAGCAGTTTACCCGGAGGGGATTCACCCCTCCACTTT.

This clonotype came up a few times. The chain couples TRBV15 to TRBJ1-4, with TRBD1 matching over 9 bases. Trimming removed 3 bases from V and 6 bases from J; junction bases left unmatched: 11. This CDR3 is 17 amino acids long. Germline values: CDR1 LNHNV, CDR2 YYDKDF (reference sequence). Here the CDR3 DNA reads TGTGCCACCAGCAGGGAGACGCCACAGGGGGCAGATGAAAAACTGTTTTTT. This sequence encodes CATSRETPQGADEKLFF.

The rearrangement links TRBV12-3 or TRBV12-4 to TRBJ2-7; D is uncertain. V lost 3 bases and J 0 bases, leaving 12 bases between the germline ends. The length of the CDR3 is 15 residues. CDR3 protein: CASSFGRRSSYEQYF. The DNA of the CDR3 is TGTGCCAGCAGTTTTGGGCGTAGGAGCTCCTACGAGCAGTACTTC.

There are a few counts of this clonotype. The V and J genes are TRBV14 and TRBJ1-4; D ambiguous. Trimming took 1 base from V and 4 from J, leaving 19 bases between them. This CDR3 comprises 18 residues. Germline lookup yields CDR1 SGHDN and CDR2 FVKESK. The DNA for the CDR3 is TGTGCCAGCAGCCAAGTCTTACCGAAGTTCCCCCTTAATGAAAAACTGTTTTTT. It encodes CASSQVLPKFPLNEKLFF. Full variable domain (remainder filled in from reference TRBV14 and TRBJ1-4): EAGVTQFPSHSVIEKGQTVTLRCDPISGHDNLYWYRRVMGKEIKFLLHFVKESKQDESGMPNNRFLAERTGGTYSTLKVQPAELEDSGVYFCASSQVLPKFPLNEKLFFGSGTQLSVL.

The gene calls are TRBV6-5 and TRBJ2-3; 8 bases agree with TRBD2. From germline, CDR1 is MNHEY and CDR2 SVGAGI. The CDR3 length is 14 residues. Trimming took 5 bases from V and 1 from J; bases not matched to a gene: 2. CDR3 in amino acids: CASSIAGRTDTQYF. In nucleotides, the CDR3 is TGTGCCAGCAGTATAGCGGGGCGCACAGATACGCAGTATTTT.

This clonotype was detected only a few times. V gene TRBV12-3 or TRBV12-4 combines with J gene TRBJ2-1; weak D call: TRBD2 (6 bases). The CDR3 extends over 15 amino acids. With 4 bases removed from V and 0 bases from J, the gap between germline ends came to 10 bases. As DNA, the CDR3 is TGTGCCAGCAGTTCGGGGGAGAACTCCTACAATGAGCAGTTCTTC. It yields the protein CASSSGENSYNEQFF.

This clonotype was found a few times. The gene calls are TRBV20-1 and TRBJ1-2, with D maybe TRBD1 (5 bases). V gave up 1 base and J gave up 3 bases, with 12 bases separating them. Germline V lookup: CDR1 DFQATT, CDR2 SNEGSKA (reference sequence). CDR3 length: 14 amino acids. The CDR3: CSARGAGRYYGYTF. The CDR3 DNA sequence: TGCAGTGCTAGAGGGGCGGGGCGATACTATGGCTACACCTTC.

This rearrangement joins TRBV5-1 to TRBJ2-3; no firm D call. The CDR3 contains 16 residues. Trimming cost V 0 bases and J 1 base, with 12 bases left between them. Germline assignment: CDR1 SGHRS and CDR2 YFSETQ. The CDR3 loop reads CASSLEITGGTDTQYF. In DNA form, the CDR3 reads TGCGCCAGCAGCTTGGAAATCACGGGTGGCACAGATACGCAGTATTTT. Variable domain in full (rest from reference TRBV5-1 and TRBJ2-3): KAGVTQTPRYLIKTRGQQVTLSCSPISGHRSVSWYQQTPGQGLQFLFEYFSETQRNKGNFPGRFSGRQFSNSRSEMNVSTLELGDSALYLCASSLEITGGTDTQYFGPGTRLTVL.

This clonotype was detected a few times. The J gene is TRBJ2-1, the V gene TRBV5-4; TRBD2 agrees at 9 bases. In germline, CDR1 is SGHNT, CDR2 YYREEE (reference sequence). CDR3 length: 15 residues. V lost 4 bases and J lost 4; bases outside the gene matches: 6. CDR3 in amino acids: CASSGDLAGYNEQFF. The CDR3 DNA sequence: TGTGCCAGCAGCGGAGACCTAGCGGGGTACAATGAGCAGTTCTTC.

CDR3 bases: TGTGCCACCTCGGCGAGGGCGGGGGAAAAACTGTTTTTT. Translating gives CATSARAGEKLFF. The V gene is TRBV7-9, the J gene TRBJ1-4; D is unresolved. The CDR3 runs to 13 residues. V dropped 10 bases and J dropped 8 bases, with 17 bases sitting between them. Per the germline V gene, CDR1 is SEHNR and CDR2 is FQNEAQ (reference sequence).

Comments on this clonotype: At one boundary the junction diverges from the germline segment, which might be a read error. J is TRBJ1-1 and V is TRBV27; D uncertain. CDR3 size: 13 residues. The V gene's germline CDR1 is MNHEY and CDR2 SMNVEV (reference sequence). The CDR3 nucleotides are TGTGCCAGCAGAAATGACGGGAACTCTGAAGCTTTCTTT. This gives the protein CASRNDGNSEAFF.

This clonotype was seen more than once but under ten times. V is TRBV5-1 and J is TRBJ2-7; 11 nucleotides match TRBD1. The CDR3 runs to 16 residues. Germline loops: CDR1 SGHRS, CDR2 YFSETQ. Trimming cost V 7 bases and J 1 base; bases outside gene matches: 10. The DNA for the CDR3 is TGCGCCAGCCGGGGGACAGGGGGAATAGATTCCTACGAGCAGTACTTC. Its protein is CASRGTGGIDSYEQYF. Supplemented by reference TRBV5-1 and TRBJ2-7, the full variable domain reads KAGVTQTPRYLIKTRGQQVTLSCSPISGHRSVSWYQQTPGQGLQFLFEYFSETQRNKGNFPGRFSGRQFSNSRSEMNVSTLELGDSALYLCASRGTGGIDSYEQYFGPGTRLTVT.

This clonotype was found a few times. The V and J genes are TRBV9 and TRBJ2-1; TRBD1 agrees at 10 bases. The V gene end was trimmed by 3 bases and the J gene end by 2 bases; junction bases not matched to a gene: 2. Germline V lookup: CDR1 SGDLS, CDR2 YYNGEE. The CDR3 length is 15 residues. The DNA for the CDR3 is TGTGCCAGCAGCGGCGGGACAGGGGCCTACAATGAGCAGTTCTTC. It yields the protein CASSGGTGAYNEQFF.

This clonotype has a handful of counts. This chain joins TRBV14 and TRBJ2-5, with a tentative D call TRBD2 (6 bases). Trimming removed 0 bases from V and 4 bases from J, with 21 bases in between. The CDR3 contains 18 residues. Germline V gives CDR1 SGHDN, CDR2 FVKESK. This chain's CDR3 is CASSQDNRGLPRGETQYF. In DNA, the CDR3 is TGTGCCAGCAGCCAAGACAACCGGGGACTCCCCCGTGGAGAGACCCAGTACTTC.